This T cell receptor beta chain was identified during a study of T cells in Graves' hyperthyroidism and ophthalmopathy. TCR beta CDR3 regions were amplified from RNA. Using the HTBI primer set, a first-round RT-PCR was run on the TCR CDR3. MiXCR, run by TCRdb on the multiplex PCR reads, gives a single entry per CDR3 protein. The sample has a few hundred thousand distinct CDR3 sequences, more than 12% seen once. The CDR3 has 16 amino acids. Deletions cut 4 bases from V and 1 base from J, with 17 bases between. In germline, CDR1 is SGHRS, CDR2 YFSETQ. Only a few counts were recorded for this clonotype. This clonotype was sampled from a woman younger than 45 with Graves' hyperthyroidism. The sample was blood. This rearrangement joins TRBV5-1 to TRBJ2-5; D gene uncertain. Here the CDR3 reads CASSPGPAGFQETQYF. DNA of the CDR3: TGCGCCAGCAGCCCCGGGCCCGCCGGGTTCCAAGAGACCCAGTACTTC.